This T cell receptor beta chain was identified in a study of shared clonotypes between healthy human individuals. Method: immunoSEQ multiplex PCR; TCRdb's copy keeps in-frame clones and lacks some. Of around 2.1 million clones listed, approximately 94% are singletons. CDR3 size: 15 residues. Looked up from germline, CDR1 is LNHNV and CDR2 is YYDKDF (reference sequence). Trimming left V 0 bases short and J 5 bases short, with 13 bases between. Sequences were obtained from naive CD4+ T cells sorted from blood. Regarding subset: CD45RA+ positively selected. The gene calls are TRBV15 and TRBJ1-1; D is ambiguous. The TCR was taken from a man aged 18 to 35 in good health. This CDR3 reads CATSRDQGPGTEAFF. CDR3 sequence (DNA): TGTGCCACCAGCAGAGATCAAGGGCCGGGGACTGAAGCTTTCTTT.